Following are 10 T cell receptor beta chains from one sample sequenced in a study of liver allograft versus peripheral blood T cells. Overall study context: Blood and transplanted-liver T cell receptor repertoires from recipients were compared.

In TCRdb, the reads were re-called with MiXCR into one record per CDR3 protein. This table has 5,000 to 7,000 distinct CDR3 sequences, roughly a sixth appearing once. The receptors come from a human patient who had a liver transplant. Some T cells here may be from the graft donor.

The chain couples TRBV7-9 to TRBJ2-7; 10 bases align to TRBD1. This CDR3 spans 15 amino acids. After removal of 7 bases from V and 1 base from J, the junction contained 7 bases not matched to a gene. Germline CDR1 and CDR2: SEHNR and FQNEAQ (reference sequence). The CDR3 region is CASTDGTGASYEQYF. In DNA form, the CDR3 reads TGTGCCAGCACCGACGGGACAGGGGCTTCCTACGAGCAGTACTTC.

This clonotype is deemed medium-sized. The chain employs TRBV6-5 and TRBJ2-1, with a tentative D call TRBD1 (6 bases). V lost 2 bases, J lost 1 base, and 9 bases lay in between. This CDR3 is 15 amino acids long. Germline CDR1 MNHEY, CDR2 SVGAGI. The CDR3 here is CASSYAGTSYNEQFF. As DNA, the CDR3 is TGTGCCAGCAGTTACGCAGGGACATCCTACAATGAGCAGTTCTTC.

The chain uses TRBV10-3 and TRBJ2-5; the match to TRBD1 covers 8 bases. The CDR3 is made up of 16 amino acids. Germline values: CDR1 ENHRY, CDR2 SYGVKD. Germline trimming cut 4 bases from V and 1 base from J; bases unmatched to any gene: 8. CDR3 residues: CAISGTPGQGQETQYF. The CDR3 region has the DNA TGTGCCATCAGTGGGACCCCAGGACAGGGCCAAGAGACCCAGTACTTC.

The CDR3 DNA reads as TGTGCCAGCAGTGAACAGGAAGGGACAGCGGACACCTTC. As protein: CASSEQEGTADTF. The chain is built from TRBV2 and TRBJ1-2; TRBD1 aligns across 7 bases. The CDR3 is 13 amino acids. V was pared by 2 bases and J by 12 bases, with 9 bases of the junction left unmatched. Germline CDR1 and CDR2: SNHLY and FYNNEI.

In its sample, this clonotype is medium-sized. V gene TRBV28 combines with J gene TRBJ1-4; no clear D gene. The CDR3 has 15 amino acids. V was pared by 4 bases and J by 8 bases, with 17 bases between. The germline V gene has CDR1 MDHEN and CDR2 SYDVKM. The CDR3 here is CASSYNSGMREKLFF. For the CDR3, the DNA is TGTGCCAGCAGTTATAATTCCGGGATGCGGGAAAAACTGTTTTTT.

J is TRBJ2-7 and V is TRBV20-1; 16 bases map to TRBD2. Germline V gene sequence: CDR1 DFQATT, CDR2 SNEGSKA (reference sequence). The J segment lost 2 bases and the V segment lost 6 bases, leaving 13 bases of the junction unmatched. The CDR3 has 18 amino acids. CDR3 nucleotide sequence: TGCAGTGCCGAGGGTGCCGGGACTAGCGGGAGGGGAACCTACGAGCAGTACTTC. This encodes CSAEGAGTSGRGTYEQYF.

This clonotype is medium-sized by share. V gene TRBV5-6 combines with J gene TRBJ2-7; tentatively, D is TRBD1 (5 bases). The V end was cut by 4 bases, the J end by 3 bases, with 32 bases between. This CDR3 is built from 20 residues. Germline CDR1 and CDR2: SGHDT and YYEEEE. The CDR3: CASSMYWKGQTVFFNYEQYF. CDR3 coding DNA: TGTGCCAGCAGCATGTATTGGAAGGGGCAGACAGTCTTCTTTAACTACGAGCAGTACTTC.

This clonotype showed up just a few times. This chain uses TRBV20-1 with TRBJ2-7, with a tentative D call TRBD2 (6 bases). CDR1 and CDR2 from the germline V gene are DFQATT and SNEGSKA (reference sequence). The CDR3 covers 15 residues. Trimming pared 6 bases from V and 3 bases from J, leaving 21 bases between. CDR3 sequence reads: CSAGYPGLQSYEQYF. The DNA for the CDR3 is TGCAGTGCGGGGTACCCGGGACTCCAGAGCTACGAGCAGTACTTC.

The chain employs TRBV20-1 and TRBJ1-5; D may be TRBD1 (5 bases). The ends were cut back, 1 base at V and 1 base at J, with 8 bases in the middle. This CDR3 comprises 14 residues. The V gene's germline CDR1 is DFQATT and CDR2 SNEGSKA (reference sequence). CDR3 nucleotides: TGCAGTGCTAGAGGGGGCGGGAGCAATCAGCCCCAGCATTTT. Translating it yields CSARGGGSNQPQHF.

This clonotype is medium-sized. The CDR3 reads CASAGSNNQPQHF. CDR3 nucleotides: TGTGCCAGCGCGGGGAGTAACAATCAGCCCCAGCATTTT. V is TRBV19 and J is TRBJ1-5; D gene uncertain. This CDR3 has 13 amino acids. Trimming shortened V by 9 bases and J by 3 bases, and 12 bases separated the two germline ends. Germline V gene data show CDR1 as LNHDA and CDR2 as SQIVND (reference sequence). The full variable domain, its missing parts supplied by reference TRBV19 and TRBJ1-5, is DGGITQSPKYLFRKEGQNVTLSCEQNLNHDAMYWYRQDPGQGLRLIYYSQIVNDFQKGDIAEGYSVSREKKESFPLTVTSAQKNPTAFYLCASAGSNNQPQHFGDGTRLSIL.